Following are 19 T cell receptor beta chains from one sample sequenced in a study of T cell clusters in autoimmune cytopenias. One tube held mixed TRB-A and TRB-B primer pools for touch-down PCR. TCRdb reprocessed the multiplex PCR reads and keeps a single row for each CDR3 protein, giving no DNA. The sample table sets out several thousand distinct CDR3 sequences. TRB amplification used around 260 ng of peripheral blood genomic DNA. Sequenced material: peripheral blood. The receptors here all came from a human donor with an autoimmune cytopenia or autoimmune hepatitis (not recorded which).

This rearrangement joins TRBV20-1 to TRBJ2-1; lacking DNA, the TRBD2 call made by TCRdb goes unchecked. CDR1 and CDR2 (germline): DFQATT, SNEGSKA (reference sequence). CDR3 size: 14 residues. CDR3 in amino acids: CSARLAEAYNEQFF.

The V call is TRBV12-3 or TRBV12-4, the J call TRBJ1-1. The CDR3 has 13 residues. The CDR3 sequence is CASSLAANTEAFF.

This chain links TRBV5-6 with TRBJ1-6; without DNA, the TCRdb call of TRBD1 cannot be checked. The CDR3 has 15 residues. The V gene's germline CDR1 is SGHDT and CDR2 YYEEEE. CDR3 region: CASSLRDRVNSPLHF.

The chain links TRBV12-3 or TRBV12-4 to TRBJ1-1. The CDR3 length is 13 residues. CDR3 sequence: CASSPRRDTEAFF.

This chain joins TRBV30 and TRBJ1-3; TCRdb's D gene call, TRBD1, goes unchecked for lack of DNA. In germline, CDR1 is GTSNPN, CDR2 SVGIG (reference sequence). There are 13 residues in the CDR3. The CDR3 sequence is CAWGTGIGNTIYF.

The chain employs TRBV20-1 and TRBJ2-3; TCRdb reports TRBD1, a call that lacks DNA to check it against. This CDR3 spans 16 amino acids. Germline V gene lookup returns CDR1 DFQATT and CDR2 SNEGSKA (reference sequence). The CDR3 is CSARGFRGPSTDTQYF.

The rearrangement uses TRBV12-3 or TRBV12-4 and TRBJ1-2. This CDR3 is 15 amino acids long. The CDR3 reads CASSLHQTHYYGYTF.

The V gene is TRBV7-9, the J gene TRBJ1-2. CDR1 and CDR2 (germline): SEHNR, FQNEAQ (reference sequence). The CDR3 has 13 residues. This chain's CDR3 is CASVLETNYGYTF.

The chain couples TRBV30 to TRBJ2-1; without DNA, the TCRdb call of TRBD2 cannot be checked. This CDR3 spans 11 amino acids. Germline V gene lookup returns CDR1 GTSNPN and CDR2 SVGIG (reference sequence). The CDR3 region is CAWGLAGWLFF.

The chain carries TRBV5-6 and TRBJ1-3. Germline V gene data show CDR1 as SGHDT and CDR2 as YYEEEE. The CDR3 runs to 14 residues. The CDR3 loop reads CASSLIGSGNTIYF.

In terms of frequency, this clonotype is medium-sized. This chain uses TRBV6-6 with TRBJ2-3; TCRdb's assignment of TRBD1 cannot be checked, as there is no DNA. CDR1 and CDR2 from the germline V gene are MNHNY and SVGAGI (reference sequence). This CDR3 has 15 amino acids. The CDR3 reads CASSDIGGRTDTQYF.

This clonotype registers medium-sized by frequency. CDR3 sequence: CASGRGTDTQYF. J is TRBJ2-3 and V is TRBV6-5. The CDR3 length is 12 residues. Germline CDR1 is MNHEY and CDR2 is SVGAGI.

The CDR3 region is CARSFRRNTEAFF. The chain links TRBV5-4 to TRBJ1-1. Germline-derived CDR1 and CDR2 are SGHNT and YYREEE (reference sequence). The CDR3 length is 13 residues.

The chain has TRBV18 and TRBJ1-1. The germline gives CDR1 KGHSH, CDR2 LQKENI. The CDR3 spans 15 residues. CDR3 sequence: CASSPPGLRDTEAFF. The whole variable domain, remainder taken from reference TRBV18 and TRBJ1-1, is NAGVMQNPRHLVRRRGQEARLRCSPMKGHSHVYWYRQLPEEGLKFMVYLQKENIIDESGMPKERFSAEFPKEGPSILRIQQVVRGDSAAYFCASSPPGLRDTEAFFGQGTRLTVV.

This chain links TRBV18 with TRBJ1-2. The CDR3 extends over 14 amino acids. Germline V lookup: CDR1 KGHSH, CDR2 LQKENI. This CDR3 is CASSPPLQNYGYTF.

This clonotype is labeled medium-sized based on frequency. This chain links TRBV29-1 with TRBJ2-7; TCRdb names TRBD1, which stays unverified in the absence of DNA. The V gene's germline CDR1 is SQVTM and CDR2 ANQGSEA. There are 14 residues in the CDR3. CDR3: CSVARQDSSYEQYF.

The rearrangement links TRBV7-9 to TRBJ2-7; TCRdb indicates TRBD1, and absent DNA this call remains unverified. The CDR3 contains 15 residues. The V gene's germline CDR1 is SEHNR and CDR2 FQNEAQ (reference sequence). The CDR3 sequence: CASSLEPEHPLKQYF.

CDR3 amino acids: CSAPTSGVSTDTQYF. The chain joins TRBV20-1 to TRBJ2-3; the TRBD2 assignment by TCRdb is unverifiable without DNA. Germline V gene lookup returns CDR1 DFQATT and CDR2 SNEGSKA (reference sequence). The CDR3 has 15 amino acids.

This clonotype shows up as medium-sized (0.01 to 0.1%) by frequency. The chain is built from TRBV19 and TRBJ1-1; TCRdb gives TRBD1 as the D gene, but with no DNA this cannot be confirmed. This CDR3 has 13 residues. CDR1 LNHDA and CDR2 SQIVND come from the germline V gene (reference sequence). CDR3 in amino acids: CASSSRAPPEAFF.